This is a list of T cell receptor beta chains from one sample in a study of T cells in Graves' hyperthyroidism and ophthalmopathy. TCRdb independently ran MiXCR on the multiplex PCR reads; one entry per CDR3 protein. The table records roughly 500,000 distinct CDR3 sequences, 46% of them present only once. The sample was peripheral blood or thyroid tissue (not recorded which). The origin of the receptors is an adult woman with Graves' disease, either hyperthyroidism or ophthalmopathy (not recorded which). The CDR3 runs from the conserved cysteine through the conserved F or W. The order of the fields is CDR3 DNA, CDR3 protein, V gene, J gene, CDR3 length, clone size, D gene. The D gene is left open where the match is weak. A clone size is listed for some rows: how often the clone was seen (once, few, many), or a class if it is expanded.

TGTGCCAGCAGCTCGGACAGAGCCCGACTCGGGGAGCTGTTTTTT	CASSSDRARLGELFF	TRBV7-9	TRBJ2-2	15	many	-
TGCAGTGCTGACAGTGGGACAGATACGCAGTATTTT	CSADSGTDTQYF	TRBV20-1	TRBJ2-3	12	-	-
TGTGCCAGCGCTCCCCCCTGGGCGCATGATGAGACCCAGTGCTTC	CASAPPWAHDETQCF	TRBV11-2	TRBJ2-5	15	-	-
TGTGCCAGCAGCTGGGCGAGCAATCAGCCCCAGCATTTT	CASSWASNQPQHF	TRBV7-2	TRBJ1-5	13	-	-
TGCAGTGCTAGAGAGGGGACAGGTAAAATGAACACTGAAGCTTTCTTT	CSAREGTGKMNTEAFF	TRBV20-1	TRBJ1-1	16	few	TRBD1
TGTGCCATAGCGGGAGCAGAGACCCAGTACTTC	CAIAGAETQYF	TRBV7-8	TRBJ2-5	11	-	TRBD2
TGTGCCACCAGCAGTGTTCGACCGGGGAAAGAGACCCAGTACTTC	CATSSVRPGKETQYF	TRBV15	TRBJ2-5	15	-	-
TGTGCCAGCAGCTTGGATTGGGAGGAATACTATGGCTACACCTTC	CASSLDWEEYYGYTF	TRBV11-2	TRBJ1-2	15	-	-
TGTGCCAGCAGCTTAGTCGCAGAGTTACATAGCAATCAGCCCCAGCATTTT	CASSLVAELHSNQPQHF	TRBV11-2	TRBJ1-5	17	-	-
TGTGCCAGCAGTGCCTCGGCAGGGGTGAATTCACCCCTCCACTTT	CASSASAGVNSPLHF	TRBV2	TRBJ1-6	15	-	-
TGTGCCAGCAGCGACTTGGATATTTATGGCGATGAAAAACTGTTTTTT	CASSDLDIYGDEKLFF	TRBV7-9	TRBJ1-4	16	many	-
TGCAGCGTTTGCTTAGCGGGAGGGGGAGATACGCAGTATTTT	CSVCLAGGGDTQYF	TRBV29-1	TRBJ2-3	14	many	TRBD2
TGTGCCAGCAGTTACCCAGCCTACGAGCAGTACTTC	CASSYPAYEQYF	TRBV6-5	TRBJ2-7	12	many	-
TGTGCCAGCAGCCAAGTGATAGGGGAGCTGTTTTTT	CASSQVIGELFF	TRBV4-2	TRBJ2-2	12	-	-
TGTGCCAGCAGCTGGGAGGGGGCGCGTGGTTTTAACGAAGCTTTCTTT	CASSWEGARGFNEAFF	TRBV5-4	TRBJ1-1	16	-	TRBD1
TGTGCCACCAGCGATTTAGAGGTTAGCCCCGAGACCCAGTACTTC	CATSDLEVSPETQYF	TRBV24-1	TRBJ2-5	15	-	-
TGCAGTGCATGGGACCACGGTGGGCAGCTTAATCAGCCCCAGCATTTT	CSAWDHGGQLNQPQHF	TRBV20-1	TRBJ1-5	16	-	-
TGTGCCAGCAGCTTAGCCGGGACCAACTATGGCTACACCTTC	CASSLAGTNYGYTF	TRBV5-6	TRBJ1-2	14	many	-
TGCGCCAGCAGCTTGGCTAGCGGGGGCTACAATGAGCAGTTCTTC	CASSLASGGYNEQFF	TRBV5-1	TRBJ2-1	15	-	TRBD2
TGTGCCAGCAGCTTACAAGACAGTGGCCTTCCGACTTTCTTT	CASSLQDSGLPTFF	TRBV7-8	TRBJ1-1	14	once	-
TGTGCCACCAGTGATTCAGGGGTAGGTGGCTACACCTTC	CATSDSGVGGYTF	TRBV24-1	TRBJ1-2	13	-	-
TGCAGCGGGCGGGACAATTCCCCCCCGGGGGCGGGCGAGCAGTACTTC	CSGRDNSPPGAGEQYF	TRBV29-1	TRBJ2-7	16	-	-
TGTGCCATCAGTGAGGGCAGCAGCCAGGCCATGGCCACTGAAGCTTTCTTT	CAISEGSSQAMATEAFF	TRBV10-3	TRBJ1-1	17	-	-
TGTGCCAGCAGCTTAGCGGAAGGCGGCAATCAGCCCCAGCATTTT	CASSLAEGGNQPQHF	TRBV7-2	TRBJ1-5	15	-	-
TGCAGCGTTTTGGAGTTCACCGGGGAGCTGTTTTTT	CSVLEFTGELFF	TRBV29-1	TRBJ2-2	12	-	-
TGTGCCAGCAGCTGGGAGTACCAAGAGACCCAGTACTTC	CASSWEYQETQYF	TRBV11-1	TRBJ2-5	13	few	-
TGTGCCAGCAGTTGGCCGGGACAGGGCTTCTCTGGGGCCAACGTCCTGACTTTC	CASSWPGQGFSGANVLTF	TRBV12-3/TRBV12-4	TRBJ2-6	18	-	TRBD1
TGTGCCAGTAGTCGGGGGGAGAGGGCCAGCAATCAGCCCCAGCATTTT	CASSRGERASNQPQHF	TRBV19	TRBJ1-5	16	-	-
TGCGCCAGCAGCTTGGTGGTGACAGGGGCCTATGGCTACACCTTC	CASSLVVTGAYGYTF	TRBV2	TRBJ1-2	15	-	TRBD1
TGCGCCAGCTCAAGGACCGAGCAGTACTTC	CASSRTEQYF	TRBV28	TRBJ2-7	10	-	-
TGTGCCAGCAGCACTCGGATCGGAGGTAACACTGAAAAACTGTTTTTT	CASSTRIGGNTEKLFF	TRBV2	TRBJ1-4	16	once	-
TGCAGCGTTGTCGGGCGGTATGGCTACACCTTC	CSVVGRYGYTF	TRBV29-1	TRBJ1-2	11	-	-
TGCAGTGCTAGATCTCCGGGACAGGGTAATTCACCCCTCCACTTT	CSARSPGQGNSPLHF	TRBV20-1	TRBJ1-6	15	-	TRBD1
TGCAGCGCCAACCCGGAGGGGGGGGATGGCTACACCTTC	CSANPEGGDGYTF	TRBV29-1	TRBJ1-2	13	-	-
TGTGCCAGCAGCCGGGATGGTGGCTACACCTTC	CASSRDGGYTF	TRBV12-3/TRBV12-4	TRBJ1-2	11	many	-
TGTGCCAGCCGCGGGAGAAACTACGAGCAGTACTTC	CASRGRNYEQYF	TRBV7-6	TRBJ2-7	12	many	TRBD2
TGCGCCAGCAGCTGGGGACCGGGACCGAGCGAGCAGTACTTC	CASSWGPGPSEQYF	TRBV5-1	TRBJ2-7	14	-	-
TGTGCCAGCAGCCAAAACCCCCAAGAGACCCAGTACTTC	CASSQNPQETQYF	TRBV14	TRBJ2-5	13	-	-
TGTGCCAGCAGCTCGACTAGCGGGAGGCTGAGCCAAGAGACCCAGTACTTC	CASSSTSGRLSQETQYF	TRBV7-9	TRBJ2-5	17	many	TRBD2
TGTGCCAGCAGTAAAGGAGCGGGACAGGGTAACGAGCAGTACTTC	CASSKGAGQGNEQYF	TRBV2	TRBJ2-7	15	many	TRBD1
TGTGCCAGCTCACCAGCCTCGGGGAGCAGAGAGACCCAGTACTTC	CASSPASGSRETQYF	TRBV10-3	TRBJ2-5	15	-	-
TGTGCCAGCAGCGTAAGGATGAGAGAGACCCAGTACTTC	CASSVRMRETQYF	TRBV9	TRBJ2-5	13	many	-
TGCAGCGCTAGTTTGGGAGAGGGGGAGACCCAGTACTTC	CSASLGEGETQYF	TRBV29-1	TRBJ2-5	13	-	-
TGTGCCAGTAGTAGAGATCCGGGGCCTTGGAGCAATCAGCCCCAGCATTTT	CASSRDPGPWSNQPQHF	TRBV19	TRBJ1-5	17	many	-
TGTGCCAGCAGCTTTTTGTCGGCAAGTGGGGAGACCCAGTACTTC	CASSFLSASGETQYF	TRBV5-6	TRBJ2-5	15	many	-
TGTGCCAGCAGCTTAGCCGGGCATGGGCAGTACTTC	CASSLAGHGQYF	TRBV11-1	TRBJ2-7	12	many	-
TGTGCCTGGAGTATCGGTACCTGGGAAAATCAGCCCCAGCATTTT	CAWSIGTWENQPQHF	TRBV30	TRBJ1-5	15	few	-
TGTGCCAGCAGCTACGCTACCATACTGGGCCCGACCCCTAGTCGCCATCAGCCCCAGCATTTT	CASSYATILGPTPSRHQPQHF	TRBV10-3	TRBJ1-5	21	few	-
TGTGCCAGCAGCTTATACTCCCAAGAGACCCAGTACTTC	CASSLYSQETQYF	TRBV7-9	TRBJ2-5	13	few	-
TGTGCCAGCAGCTTAAGTCCTTCGGGGGTCGGGAAATACGAGCAGTACTTC	CASSLSPSGVGKYEQYF	TRBV11-3	TRBJ2-7	17	-	-
TGTGCCATCAGTGGGAATCCGGATGGGGGCTACACCTTC	CAISGNPDGGYTF	TRBV10-3	TRBJ1-2	13	-	-